A selection of T cell receptor beta chains follows, all from one sample in a study of shared clonotypes between healthy human individuals. The method was immunoSEQ multiplex PCR; TCRdb's version includes in-frame clones alone and lacks a portion of them. The table records millions of clones, 90% to 95% of them present only once. The sequenced sample consisted of naive CD4+ T cells from PBMCs. Every receptor here comes from a man in his late teens or twenties in good health. Some clones in this sample may be carry-over from other donors' samples. CDR3s include the opening cysteine and the closing phenylalanine or tryptophan. The order of the fields is D gene, J gene, clone size, V gene, CDR3 protein, CDR3 DNA. D genes are given only for firm matches. For some rows the clone size is stated as once, few or many, or as a class when expanded; others skip it.

d_gene: NA
j_gene: TRBJ2-7
abundance: NA
v_gene: TRBV4-3
CDR3aa: CASSLGSSSYEQYF
CDR3nt: TGCGCCAGCAGCCTGGGGTCCAGCTCCTACGAGCAGTACTTC

d_gene: NA
j_gene: TRBJ2-5
abundance: NA
v_gene: TRBV20-1
CDR3aa: CSALTIETQYF
CDR3nt: TGCAGTGCTCTTACGATCGAGACCCAGTACTTC

d_gene: TRBD2
j_gene: TRBJ2-3
abundance: NA
v_gene: TRBV5-1
CDR3aa: CASSPGLAGGPGTDTQYF
CDR3nt: TGCGCCAGCAGCCCTGGACTAGCGGGAGGGCCGGGCACAGATACGCAGTATTTT

d_gene: NA
j_gene: TRBJ2-3
abundance: NA
v_gene: TRBV28
CDR3aa: CASSSGVDTQYF
CDR3nt: TGTGCCAGCAGTTCGGGGGTAGATACGCAGTATTTT

d_gene: NA
j_gene: TRBJ1-4
abundance: NA
v_gene: TRBV9
CDR3aa: CASSVDDSRATNEKLFF
CDR3nt: TGTGCCAGCAGCGTAGACGACAGTCGAGCAACTAATGAAAAACTGTTTTTT

d_gene: NA
j_gene: TRBJ2-1
abundance: NA
v_gene: TRBV5-4
CDR3aa: CASSLSSGVSYNEQFF
CDR3nt: TGTGCCAGCAGCTTGTCTTCGGGGGTCTCCTACAATGAGCAGTTCTTC

d_gene: NA
j_gene: TRBJ2-7
abundance: NA
v_gene: TRBV2
CDR3aa: CASNWRGGSYEQYF
CDR3nt: TGTGCCAGCAATTGGCGGGGAGGCTCCTACGAGCAGTACTTC

d_gene: NA
j_gene: TRBJ2-3
abundance: once
v_gene: TRBV7-3
CDR3aa: CASSLKGGDTQYF
CDR3nt: TGTGCCAGCAGCTTAAAGGGTGGAGATACGCAGTATTTT

d_gene: NA
j_gene: TRBJ2-5
abundance: NA
v_gene: TRBV30
CDR3aa: CAWIRHRAKGETQYF
CDR3nt: TGTGCCTGGATAAGGCACAGGGCCAAGGGGGAGACCCAGTACTTC

d_gene: NA
j_gene: TRBJ1-2
abundance: NA
v_gene: TRBV5-8
CDR3aa: CASSLRSFRLGGYTF
CDR3nt: TGTGCCAGCAGCTTGCGGAGTTTCAGATTAGGTGGCTACACCTTC

d_gene: TRBD2
j_gene: TRBJ2-5
abundance: NA
v_gene: TRBV7-2
CDR3aa: CASSFPGLAGGAETQYF
CDR3nt: TGTGCCAGCAGCTTTCCGGGACTAGCGGGAGGTGCCGAGACCCAGTACTTC

d_gene: TRBD1
j_gene: TRBJ1-2
abundance: NA
v_gene: TRBV25-1
CDR3aa: CASSGTTGSVDYGYTF
CDR3nt: TGTGCCAGCAGTGGGACGACAGGGAGTGTAGACTATGGCTACACCTTC

d_gene: NA
j_gene: TRBJ2-7
abundance: NA
v_gene: TRBV5-1
CDR3aa: CASSLRDGPYEQYF
CDR3nt: TGCGCCAGCAGCCTTAGGGACGGACCCTACGAGCAGTACTTC

d_gene: NA
j_gene: TRBJ2-1
abundance: NA
v_gene: TRBV30
CDR3aa: CAWSASTNEQFF
CDR3nt: TGTGCCTGGAGTGCGAGTACGAATGAGCAGTTCTTC

d_gene: TRBD1
j_gene: TRBJ2-1
abundance: NA
v_gene: TRBV9
CDR3aa: CASSVTGQTYNEQFF
CDR3nt: TGTGCCAGCAGCGTGACAGGGCAAACCTACAATGAGCAGTTCTTC

d_gene: NA
j_gene: TRBJ1-1
abundance: NA
v_gene: TRBV7-2
CDR3aa: CASSLAFDSRPAEAFF
CDR3nt: TGTGCCAGCAGCTTAGCGTTTGACAGTCGTCCCGCTGAAGCTTTCTTT

d_gene: TRBD2
j_gene: TRBJ2-3
abundance: NA
v_gene: TRBV30
CDR3aa: CAWSVGTSGTDTQYF
CDR3nt: TGTGCCTGGAGTGTGGGGACTAGCGGCACAGATACGCAGTATTTT

d_gene: TRBD2
j_gene: TRBJ2-3
abundance: NA
v_gene: TRBV4-1
CDR3aa: CASSQASGRGDTQYF
CDR3nt: TGCGCCAGCAGCCAAGCTAGCGGGAGGGGGGATACGCAGTATTTT

d_gene: NA
j_gene: TRBJ2-1
abundance: NA
v_gene: TRBV5-1
CDR3aa: CASRLDSRAYNEQFF
CDR3nt: TGCGCCAGCAGGTTGGACTCCAGGGCCTACAATGAGCAGTTCTTC

d_gene: NA
j_gene: TRBJ1-1
abundance: NA
v_gene: TRBV6-5
CDR3aa: CASSYSQGRRNTEAFF
CDR3nt: TGTGCCAGCAGTTACTCACAGGGACGGAGGAACACTGAAGCTTTCTTT

d_gene: TRBD1
j_gene: TRBJ1-4
abundance: NA
v_gene: TRBV5-1
CDR3aa: CASSWDREDEKLFF
CDR3nt: TGCGCCAGCAGCTGGGACAGGGAAGATGAAAAACTGTTTTTT

d_gene: TRBD2
j_gene: TRBJ2-7
abundance: NA
v_gene: TRBV7-9
CDR3aa: CASSSIAGGREQYF
CDR3nt: TGTGCCAGCAGCTCAATAGCGGGAGGGCGCGAGCAGTACTTC

d_gene: NA
j_gene: TRBJ2-7
abundance: once
v_gene: TRBV28
CDR3aa: CAIEGTRDSEQYF
CDR3nt: TGTGCCATCGAGGGGACCCGGGACTCCGAGCAGTACTTC

d_gene: TRBD2
j_gene: TRBJ2-7
abundance: NA
v_gene: TRBV10-3
CDR3aa: CAISEASGRTEQHF
CDR3nt: TGTGCCATCAGTGAGGCTAGCGGGAGGACGGAGCAGCACTTC

d_gene: NA
j_gene: TRBJ1-2
abundance: NA
v_gene: TRBV18
CDR3aa: CASSQEQHYGYTF
CDR3nt: TGTGCCAGCTCACAGGAACAGCACTATGGCTACACCTTC

d_gene: TRBD1
j_gene: TRBJ1-5
abundance: NA
v_gene: TRBV7-2
CDR3aa: CASSLDRGRDQPQHF
CDR3nt: TGTGCCAGCAGCTTAGACAGGGGGCGGGATCAGCCCCAGCATTTT

d_gene: TRBD2
j_gene: TRBJ2-1
abundance: NA
v_gene: TRBV18
CDR3aa: CASSPTSGRAYNEQFF
CDR3nt: TGTGCCAGCTCACCGACTAGCGGGAGGGCCTACAATGAGCAGTTCTTC

d_gene: NA
j_gene: TRBJ2-7
abundance: NA
v_gene: TRBV18
CDR3aa: CASSPLRLENEQYF
CDR3nt: TGTGCCAGCTCACCTCTCCGCCTGGAAAACGAGCAGTACTTC